A single sample is the source of the 2 T cell receptor beta chains below, sequenced in a study of blood T cell repertoires in COVID-19. The table came from immunoSEQ multiplex PCR; TCRdb's copy has only in-frame clones and leaves some out. Of roughly 220,000 clones in the sample, less than 90% were seen once. Sequencing was done on a sample of peripheral blood. The receptor source for this set is a man under 40 with active or convalescent COVID-19.

This rearrangement joins TRBV28 to TRBJ2-3; possibly TRBD1 for D (7 bases). In germline, CDR1 is MDHEN, CDR2 SYDVKM. Trimming removed 3 bases at V and 7 bases at J, with 14 bases between. The CDR3 has 14 residues. This CDR3 is CASSLEGAGYTQYF. The CDR3 nucleotides read TGTGCCAGCAGTTTGGAGGGGGCTGGATATACGCAGTATTTT.

The rearrangement uses TRBV10-3 and TRBJ2-7, with a tentative D call TRBD1 (5 bases). Germline V gene lookup returns CDR1 ENHRY and CDR2 SYGVKD. V dropped 8 bases and J dropped 6 bases, with 17 bases sitting between them. The CDR3 contains 13 residues. The CDR3 region has the DNA TGTGCCATCTCTGACAGAACGACCCCCGAGCAGTACTTC. Its protein product is CAISDRTTPEQYF.